The 25 T cell receptor beta chains given below trace back to one sample, sequenced in a study of T cell repertoires in cytomegalovirus infection (dated by TCRdb to the late 2010s). Antigens of these TCRs are unknown. Per the publication, the treatment or condition label means: in vitro stimulation with specific CMV peptide epitopes to enrich CMV-specific T cells. Sequencing was carried out with an Illumina HiSeq 1500. TCRdb reprocessing: public reads trimmed at Q25 with fastp, clones called with MiXCR, in-frame beta chains kept. Merged by CDR3 protein, the rows form single entries marked with the most common genes and DNA. The sample table records hundreds of thousands of distinct CDR3 sequences; around 32% of these occur just once. 13% of the sample is taken by the ten largest. The input for sequencing was cultured CD8+ T cells from PBMCs, taken from culture after CMV antigen stimulation. The receptors originated from a human donor in good health (CMV status not recorded). Some clones in this sample may be carry-over from other donors' samples.

This clonotype was picked up a small number of times. V and J are TRBV6-8 and TRBJ1-3; D not certain. Trimming removed 2 bases at V and 8 bases at J, with 4 bases between. Germline V lookup: CDR1 MNHGY, CDR2 SAAAGT. The CDR3 has 11 residues. CDR3 sequence (DNA): TGTGCCAGCAGTTACGGGGACACCATATATTTT. Protein product: CASSYGDTIYF.

As to this clonotype: A much larger clonotype is one base distant, so this may be a read error. The J gene is TRBJ2-3, the V gene TRBV12-3 or TRBV12-4, with TRBD2 as a possible D gene (5 bases). The CDR3 totals 15 residues. CDR3 residues: CANSPPPLAPDTQYF. The CDR3 bases are TGTGCCAACAGTCCGCCCCCCTTAGCGCCAGATACGCAGTATTTT.

The V call is TRBV28, the J call TRBJ1-1; TRBD1 matches 7 bases. The V gene end was trimmed by 3 bases and the J gene end by 4 bases; junction bases not matched to a gene: 11. Germline V gives CDR1 MDHEN, CDR2 SYDVKM. This CDR3 spans 16 amino acids. DNA of the CDR3: TGTGCCAGCAGTTTGGTCGGGCCGACAGGGCCCACTGAAGCTTTCTTT. Translated, it gives CASSLVGPTGPTEAFF.

The rearrangement joins TRBV5-4 to TRBJ1-5, with D possibly matching TRBD1 (6 bases). CDR3 length: 16 amino acids. V lost 2 bases, J lost 2 bases, and 14 bases lay in between. The germline V gene has CDR1 SGHNT and CDR2 YYREEE (reference sequence). The CDR3 nucleotides read TGTGCCAGCAGCTTCTCCACAGGGTATGGCAATCAGCCCCAGCATTTT. The encoded protein is CASSFSTGYGNQPQHF.

The genes are TRBV4-1 and TRBJ2-3; D is tentatively TRBD1 or TRBD2 (5 bases each). The CDR3 totals 15 residues. The V and J ends lost 0 bases and 3 bases respectively, with 10 bases between them. Germline assignment: CDR1 MGHRA and CDR2 YSYEKL. The CDR3 is CASSQEGRETDTQYF. The CDR3 DNA is TGCGCCAGCAGCCAAGAGGGCAGGGAGACAGATACGCAGTATTTT.

This clonotype was found many times. The chain recombines TRBV19 with TRBJ2-1; D ambiguous. V was cut by 6 bases and J by 0 bases, with 12 bases left in between. Germline-derived CDR1 and CDR2 are LNHDA and SQIVND (reference sequence). The CDR3 length is 15 residues. CDR3 in DNA: TGTGCCAGTAGCCCGGACCGAAGCTCCTACAATGAGCAGTTCTTC. Its translation: CASSPDRSSYNEQFF.

V is TRBV6-6 and J is TRBJ2-2; the D gene is possibly TRBD2 (6 bases). The V gene lost 7 bases and the J gene lost 3 bases, with 12 bases spanning the gap. This CDR3 has 14 residues. The germline CDR1 and CDR2 sequences are MNHNY and SVGAGI (reference sequence). The chain's CDR3 is CASTGGIYTGELFF. The DNA of the CDR3 is TGTGCCAGCACTGGGGGGATATACACCGGGGAGCTGTTTTTT.

This clonotype was detected a few times. The rearrangement uses TRBV29-1 and TRBJ2-2; D is uncertain. Trimming cost V 4 bases and J 1 base, with 7 bases left between them. The CDR3 length is 13 residues. Looked up from germline, CDR1 is SQVTM and CDR2 is ANQGSEA. DNA of the CDR3: TGCAGCGTTGTCTCGGAGAACACCGGGGAGCTGTTTTTT. Translated, it gives CSVVSENTGELFF.

A remark on this clonotype: A much larger clone lies one base from this, so it may be a read error. V is TRBV7-9 and J is TRBJ2-1; weak D call: TRBD1 (5 bases). The CDR3 contains 12 residues. Germline CDR1 reads SEHNR; CDR2 reads FQNEAQ (reference sequence). The CDR3 coding sequence is TGTCCCAGCAGCCCGGCCAGGGATGAGCAGTTCTTC. Translating gives CPSSPARDEQFF. The full variable domain, its missing parts supplied by reference TRBV7-9 and TRBJ2-1, is DTGVSQNPRHKITKRGQNVTFRCDPISEHNRLYWYRQTLGQGPEFLTYFQNEAQLEKSRLLSDRFSAERPKGSFSTLEIQRTEQGDSAMYLCPSSPARDEQFFGPGTRLTVL.

This clonotype was seen repeatedly, ten times or more. V usage is TRBV28 and J usage is TRBJ2-1, with TRBD1 matching over 7 bases. The trim removed 7 bases at V and 8 bases at J, leaving 11 bases unmatched. Germline values: CDR1 MDHEN, CDR2 SYDVKM. This CDR3 is 14 amino acids long. CDR3 residues: CASNFDRAVDEQFF. CDR3 sequence (DNA): TGTGCCAGCAACTTCGACAGGGCCGTCGATGAGCAGTTCTTC.

The chain is built from TRBV12-3 or TRBV12-4 and TRBJ2-3; D is undetermined. This CDR3 region has 15 residues. V lost 3 bases, J lost 1 base, and 11 bases lay in between. CDR3 bases: TGTGCCAGCAGTTTTGCCCACTCGGGCACAGATACGCAGTATTTT. Translated, it gives CASSFAHSGTDTQYF.

V gene TRBV7-9 combines with J gene TRBJ1-2, with 12 bases that match TRBD1. The germline V gene has CDR1 SEHNR and CDR2 FQNEAQ (reference sequence). The CDR3 loop spans 15 amino acids. Trimming took 5 bases from V and 7 from J; bases not matched to a gene: 8. The CDR3 nucleotides read TGTGCCAGCAGCGCCCGGGACAGGGGGCGAACTGGCTACACCTTC. Its translation is CASSARDRGRTGYTF.

This clonotype was counted a few times. The rearrangement links TRBV6-2 or TRBV6-3 to TRBJ2-6; possibly TRBD1 or TRBD2 for D (5 bases each). The CDR3 sequence is 19 residues long. With 6 bases removed from V and 0 bases from J, the gap between germline ends came to 21 bases. In germline, CDR1 is MNHEY, CDR2 SVGEGT. CDR3 sequence: CASRDPPGTVSSGANVLTF. For the CDR3, the DNA is TGTGCCAGCAGAGATCCCCCCGGGACGGTCAGCTCTGGGGCCAACGTCCTGACTTTC.

This clonotype showed up many times. The chain uses TRBV7-9 and TRBJ2-1; TRBD1 matches at 8 bases. CDR1 SEHNR and CDR2 FQNEAQ come from the germline V gene (reference sequence). With 1 base clipped from V and 2 bases from J, the junction kept 10 bases outside the gene matches. CDR3 size: 18 residues. CDR3 DNA: TGTGCCAGCAGCTTAGGTGGTTCAGGGGGCGGCCCCTACAATGAGCAGTTCTTC. Residues: CASSLGGSGGGPYNEQFF. Variable domain in full (rest from reference TRBV7-9 and TRBJ2-1): DTGVSQNPRHKITKRGQNVTFRCDPISEHNRLYWYRQTLGQGPEFLTYFQNEAQLEKSRLLSDRFSAERPKGSFSTLEIQRTEQGDSAMYLCASSLGGSGGGPYNEQFFGPGTRLTVL.

This clonotype was counted many times. The V and J genes are TRBV7-8 and TRBJ2-3; weak D call: TRBD2 (6 bases). Germline V gives CDR1 SGHVS, CDR2 FQNEAQ. The CDR3 sequence is 19 residues long. The V gene lost 0 bases and the J gene lost 0 bases, with 19 bases spanning the gap. The CDR3 reads CASSLAGLSLGGSTDTQYF. The CDR3, as DNA: TGTGCCAGCAGCTTAGCAGGACTCAGTTTGGGGGGAAGCACAGATACGCAGTATTTT.

This clonotype was seen only a few times. The genes are TRBV6-8 and TRBJ2-7, with 9 bases that match TRBD1. With V trimmed by 11 bases and J by 2 bases, 10 bases remained unmatched. The CDR3 is made up of 14 amino acids. CDR1 is MNHGY, CDR2 SAAAGT, per germline. CDR3 DNA sequence: TGTGCCGGCGTAGGGGACAGGGTCCCCTACGAGCAGTACGTC. Its translation: CAGVGDRVPYEQYV.

The rearrangement links TRBV4-2 to TRBJ2-7, with D tentatively TRBD2 (8 bases). Germline values: CDR1 LGHNA, CDR2 YNFKEQ. The CDR3 is made up of 18 amino acids. The V gene lost 2 bases and the J gene lost 5 bases, with 25 bases spanning the gap. The CDR3 DNA follows: TGTGCCAGCAGCCAATCCCTCTGGGGCGGGGGGCAGGGGGACGAGCAGTACTTC. Protein sequence: CASSQSLWGGGQGDEQYF.

This clonotype was observed many times. The rearrangement links TRBV28 to TRBJ2-1, with 7 bases identical to TRBD2. Germline V gene data show CDR1 as MDHEN and CDR2 as SYDVKM. V trimming: 0 bases; J trimming: 7 bases; junction bases outside the gene matches: 6. The CDR3 is 15 residues long. CDR3 nucleotides: TGTGCCAGCAGTTTATGGGCTAGCGGATCTAATGAGCAGTTCTTC. This sequence encodes CASSLWASGSNEQFF.

This clonotype has more than one count but fewer than ten. The chain employs TRBV4-3 and TRBJ2-2; D remains ambiguous. The CDR3 consists of 15 residues. CDR1 is LGHNA, CDR2 YSLEER, per germline. V lost 0 bases, J lost 11 bases, and 16 bases lay in between. The CDR3 protein is CASSQDVVPRRELFF. In DNA, the CDR3 is TGCGCCAGCAGCCAAGATGTGGTCCCCAGGCGTGAGCTGTTTTTT.

The rearrangement links TRBV18 to TRBJ2-1; the D call may be TRBD1 or TRBD2 (5 bases each). Trimming left V 7 bases short and J 0 bases short, with 13 bases between. CDR3 length equals 15 residues. The germline V gene encodes CDR1 KGHSH and CDR2 LQKENI. CDR3 sequence: CASLGDSSSYNEQFF. The CDR3 nucleotides read TGTGCCAGCTTGGGGGATTCATCCTCCTACAATGAGCAGTTCTTC.

The chain joins TRBV7-2 to TRBJ2-6; unclear D gene. The CDR3 runs 15 residues. Between the trimmed V and J ends, which lost 4 bases and 3 bases, there was a span of 10 bases. CDR1 is SGHTA and CDR2 is FQGNSA in the germline V gene. The CDR3 loop reads CASSSLYNGANVLTF. The CDR3 DNA follows: TGTGCCAGCAGCTCTCTCTATAATGGGGCCAACGTCCTGACTTTC.

This clonotype appeared many times. The chain combines TRBV7-2 with TRBJ1-6; D not certain. The V gene lost 5 bases and the J gene lost 8 bases, with 16 bases spanning the gap. This CDR3 region has 15 residues. Germline-derived CDR1 and CDR2 are SGHTA and FQGNSA. DNA of the CDR3: TGTGCCAGCAGCCCTAGGACCGATATTCATTCACCCCTCCACTTT. Translated: CASSPRTDIHSPLHF. Full variable domain (outside the CDR3, taken from reference TRBV7-2 and TRBJ1-6): GAGVSQSPSNKVTEKGKDVELRCDPISGHTALYWYRQSLGQGLEFLIYFQGNSAPDKSGLPSDRFSAERTGGSVSTLTIQRTQQEDSAVYLCASSPRTDIHSPLHFGNGTRLTVT.

The genes are TRBV6-1 and TRBJ2-2, with 7 bases matching TRBD1. CDR3 length: 16 residues. The J segment lost 2 bases and the V segment lost 8 bases, leaving 11 bases of the junction unmatched. The V gene's germline CDR1 is MNHNS and CDR2 SASEGT. The CDR3, as DNA: TGTGCCAGCGGGCCCCCGGGGACAGAAAACACCGGGGAGCTGTTTTTT. It translates to CASGPPGTENTGELFF.

The V call is TRBV7-9, the J call TRBJ2-7; 7 nucleotides align to TRBD1. Germline assignment: CDR1 SEHNR and CDR2 FQNEAQ (reference sequence). The ends lost 5 bases at V and 2 bases at J; junction bases unmatched: 6. CDR3 length: 14 residues. The CDR3 DNA sequence: TGTGCCAGCAGCCCGGACAGGTCCACCTACGAGCAGTACGTC. Its protein is CASSPDRSTYEQYV.

The rearrangement links TRBV6-2 or TRBV6-3 to TRBJ1-5; no clear D. There are 20 residues in the CDR3. CDR1 and CDR2 from the germline V gene are MNHEY and SVGEGT. V was clipped by 0 bases and J by 1 base, with 22 bases between them. The CDR3 is CASSYSRRNTQTLSNQPQHF. CDR3 sequence (DNA): TGTGCCAGCAGTTACTCCCGGAGGAATACTCAGACACTGAGCAATCAGCCCCAGCATTTT.